Following are 2 T cell receptor beta chains from one sample sequenced in a study of OX40 agonist ivuxolimab in advanced cancers. Assay used: immunoSEQ multiplex PCR; TCRdb lists only in-frame clones, some missing. The data hold tens of thousands of clones, with around 90% observed a single time. The material sequenced was CD4+ or CD8+ T cells sorted from blood, taken in a trial of the OX40 agonist ivuxolimab. The receptors originated from an adult with an advanced solid tumor such as melanoma, head and neck, liver or kidney cancer.

The chain joins TRBV6-5 to TRBJ2-7; D is unresolved. Germline CDR1 and CDR2: MNHEY and SVGAGI. The CDR3 is 15 amino acids. Trimming took off 0 bases at V and 4 bases at J, with 13 bases between the two ends. The CDR3 loop is CASSYSYSGSYEQYF. Written as DNA, the CDR3 is TGTGCCAGCAGTTACTCATATTCTGGATCATACGAGCAGTACTTC.

The gene calls are TRBV18 and TRBJ1-6, with a possible D match to TRBD1 (6 bases). The CDR3 is made up of 15 amino acids. V dropped 5 bases and J dropped 9 bases, with 17 bases sitting between them. Germline loops: CDR1 KGHSH, CDR2 LQKENI. The CDR3 region has the DNA TGTGCCAGCTCATTCGACCCAAAGACAGGTTCACCCCTCCACTTT. Translation gives CASSFDPKTGSPLHF. Variable domain in full (rest from reference TRBV18 and TRBJ1-6): NAGVMQNPRHLVRRRGQEARLRCSPMKGHSHVYWYRQLPEEGLKFMVYLQKENIIDESGMPKERFSAEFPKEGPSILRIQQVVRGDSAAYFCASSFDPKTGSPLHFGNGTRLTVT.